Sequencing of this T cell receptor (beta chain) was carried out in a study of blood T cell repertoires in COVID-19. The protocol was immunoSEQ multiplex PCR, while the TCRdb copy is restricted to in-frame clones and leaves out a portion. This sample yields 150,000 to 200,000 clones, of which about 77% are seen a single time; about 15% belongs to the top ten. The V gene's germline CDR1 is MDHEN and CDR2 SYDVKM. With 3 bases removed from V and 3 bases from J, the gap between germline ends came to 12 bases. This CDR3 has 15 amino acids. Material for sequencing was PBMCs or T cells enriched from blood (not recorded which). The receptor comes from a woman in her 50s with acute COVID-19. V usage is TRBV28 and J usage is TRBJ1-5; D ambiguous. This CDR3 reads CASSLLQRTNQPQHF. CDR3 coding DNA: TGTGCCAGCAGTTTGTTACAGAGAACCAATCAGCCCCAGCATTTT.